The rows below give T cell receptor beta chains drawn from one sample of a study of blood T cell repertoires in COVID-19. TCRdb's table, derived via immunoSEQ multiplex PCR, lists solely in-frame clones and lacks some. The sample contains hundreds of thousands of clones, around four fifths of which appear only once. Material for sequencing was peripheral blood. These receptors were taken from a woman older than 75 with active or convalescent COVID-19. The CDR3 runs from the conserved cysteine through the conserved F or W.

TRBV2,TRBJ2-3,CASSPGLAGITDTQYF
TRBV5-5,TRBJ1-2,CASSSGQGAGSNGYTF
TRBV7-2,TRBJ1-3,CASSARGTALSSGNTIYF
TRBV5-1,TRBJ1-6,CASSLDSSYNSPLHF
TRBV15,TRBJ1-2,CATSRVADRADGYTF
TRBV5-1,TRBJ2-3,CASSLSSGGAGDTQYF
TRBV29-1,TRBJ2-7,CSVESPDLSYEQYF
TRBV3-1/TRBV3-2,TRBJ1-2,CASRHQGNYGYTF
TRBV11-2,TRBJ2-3,CASSPVVAVASTDTQYF
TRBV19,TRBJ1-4,CASSPPGGQLNEKLFF
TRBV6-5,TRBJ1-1,CASSRGGPRTEAFF
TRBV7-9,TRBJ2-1,CASSFLAGSYNEQFF
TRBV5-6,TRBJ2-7,CASSLVTGSREQYF
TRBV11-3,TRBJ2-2,CASSFHGLAHTGELFF
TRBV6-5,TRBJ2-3,CASHRYTDTQYF
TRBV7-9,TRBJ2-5,CASSSTGTALQETQYF
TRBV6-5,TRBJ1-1,CASSRTGRDTEAFF
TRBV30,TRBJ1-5,CAWSVQRQGWVQPQHF
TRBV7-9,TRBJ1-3,CASSSTGNTIYF
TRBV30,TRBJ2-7,CAWSVQGSGYEQYF
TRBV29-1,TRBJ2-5,CSVEGGLEETQYF
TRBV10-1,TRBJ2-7,CASSTQPRQGGVYEQYF
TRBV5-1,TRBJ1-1,CASSWRDGHTEAFF
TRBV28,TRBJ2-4,CASSPGQGYNIQYF
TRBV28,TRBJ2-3,CASRGQVGSPDTQYF
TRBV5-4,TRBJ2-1,CASSLTSGGYNEQFF
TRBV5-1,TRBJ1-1,CASSLGNLNTEAFF
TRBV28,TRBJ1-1,CASSLAGLRRVMNTEAFF
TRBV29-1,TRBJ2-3,CSVRALTGGVTDTQYF
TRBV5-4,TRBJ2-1,CASSQGTSGNPYNEQFF
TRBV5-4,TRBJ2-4,CASTEGGTLAKNIQYF
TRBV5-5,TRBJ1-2,CASSSVTGFYGYTF
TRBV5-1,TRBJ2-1,CASALAPSSYNEQFF
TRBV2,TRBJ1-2,CASSERRGQGAEGYTF
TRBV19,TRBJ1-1,CASKIRGTGDTEAFF
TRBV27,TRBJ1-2,CASSSGQRGLYGYTF
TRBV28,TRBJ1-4,CASWGGGWEKLFF
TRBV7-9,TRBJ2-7,CASSWSGGDSYEQYF
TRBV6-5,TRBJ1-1,CASRTVRTGGTEAFF
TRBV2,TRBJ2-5,CASRDRQETQYF
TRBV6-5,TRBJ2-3,CASSPPGRGDTQYF
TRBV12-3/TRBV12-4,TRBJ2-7,CASSPLAGYEQYF
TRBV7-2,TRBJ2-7,CASSLRQGSYEQYF
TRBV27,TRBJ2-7,CASSSLAGEVTVQYF
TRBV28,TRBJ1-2,CASGGGYGYTF
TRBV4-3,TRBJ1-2,CASSQDLADRGLGYTF
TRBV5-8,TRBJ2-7,CASSLAGDRRTLQSF
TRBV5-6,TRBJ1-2,CASSTGTGAHVNGYTF
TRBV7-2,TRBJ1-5,CASSLGGGSQPQHF